One and the same sample provided the 6 T cell receptor beta chains below, sequenced in a study of T cell responses to AZD1222 COVID-19 vaccine (dated by TCRdb to the early 2020s). Read against the paper, the sample's time point label means: baseline before first vaccination. The library was made by the immunoSEQ multiplex PCR assay. TCRdb took this table from immuneACCESS and kept in-frame rearrangements with V and J called. Such tables lack part of the clones; where checked against another copy, unresolved V genes explain under half of the gap, and the rest is unexplained. Here the sample has about 55,000 clones; roughly 90% occur a single time. The ten largest clones represent less than 2% of the sample. This specimen was peripheral blood, taken on day 0 of AZD1222 vaccination. The receptor source for this set is an adult in good health.

The chain uses TRBV5-1 and TRBJ1-2; D perhaps matches TRBD1 (5 bases). Trimming removed 0 bases at V and 0 bases at J, with 15 bases between. Germline V lookup: CDR1 SGHRS, CDR2 YFSETQ. The CDR3 length is 17 residues. The CDR3: CASSLDSGRAANYGYTF. The CDR3, as DNA: TGCGCCAGCAGCTTGGACTCGGGGCGGGCAGCTAACTATGGCTACACCTTC.

This chain uses TRBV30 with TRBJ1-1, with 8 bases matching TRBD1. In germline, CDR1 is GTSNPN, CDR2 SVGIG (reference sequence). This CDR3 is 12 amino acids long. J was trimmed by 8 bases and V by 4 bases; bases with no gene match: 6. The DNA for the CDR3 is TGTGCCTGGACAAACAGGGGGAGGGAAGCTTTCTTT. Translation gives CAWTNRGREAFF.

The rearrangement uses TRBV11-2 and TRBJ1-4; 10 bases map to TRBD1. The germline CDR1 and CDR2 sequences are SGHAT and FQNNGV. Unmatched junction bases numbered 0, after V lost 1 base and J lost 1 base. This CDR3 region has 16 residues. CDR3 coding DNA: TGTGCCAGCAGCTTAGGGACAGGGGGAACTAATGAAAAACTGTTTTTT. This sequence encodes CASSLGTGGTNEKLFF.

The chain recombines TRBV11-2 with TRBJ2-3; TRBD2 matches 8 bases. The V and J ends lost 11 bases and 8 bases, in that order; junction bases with no gene match: 15. Germline lookup yields CDR1 SGHAT and CDR2 FQNNGV. The CDR3 runs 14 residues. The CDR3 here is CACSAGGLAVTQYF. The CDR3 nucleotides read TGTGCCTGCTCGGCGGGAGGACTCGCGGTTACGCAGTATTTT.

The rearrangement links TRBV28 to TRBJ1-3; D is unresolved. The CDR3 runs to 15 residues. V was trimmed by 7 bases and J by 4 bases, leaving 17 bases between them. Germline CDR1 MDHEN, CDR2 SYDVKM. The CDR3 reads CASIGGPNAGNTIYF. The CDR3 DNA is TGTGCCAGCATTGGAGGACCAAACGCGGGAAACACCATATATTTT.

This clone showed up just once. V usage is TRBV2 and J usage is TRBJ2-7; D may be TRBD1 (6 bases). The CDR3 runs 15 residues. Germline V CDR1 and CDR2: SNHLY, FYNNEI. V lost 4 bases and J lost 4, with 17 bases in between. In nucleotides, the CDR3 is TGTGCCAGCAGTGCGGTCACAGGGATTTTTTACGAGCAGTACTTC. Its translation is CASSAVTGIFYEQYF.